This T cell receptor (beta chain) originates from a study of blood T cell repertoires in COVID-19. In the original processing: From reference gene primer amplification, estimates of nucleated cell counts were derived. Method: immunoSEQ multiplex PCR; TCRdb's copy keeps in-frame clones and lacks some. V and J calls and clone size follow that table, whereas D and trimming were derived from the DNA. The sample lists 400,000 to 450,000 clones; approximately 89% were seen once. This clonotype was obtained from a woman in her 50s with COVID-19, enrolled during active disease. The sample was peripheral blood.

The CDR3 nucleotides read TGTGCCAGCAGTTCCCCAGGTACGAACACAGATACGCAGTATTTT. This sequence encodes CASSSPGTNTDTQYF. The rearrangement joins TRBV27 to TRBJ2-3; the D is unclear. The V gene's germline CDR1 is MNHEY and CDR2 SMNVEV (reference sequence). CDR3 length equals 15 residues. V was pared by 4 bases and J by 2 bases, with 13 bases between.